This is a list of T cell receptor beta chains from one sample in a study of blood T cell repertoires in COVID-19. Assay: immunoSEQ multiplex PCR; the TCRdb copy retains only in-frame clones and omits some. Here the sample spans roughly 100,000 clones, about 90% being singletons. What was sequenced was peripheral blood. These receptor sequences come from a human donor in a cohort sampled during active COVID-19. Both conserved end residues are part of each CDR3. The D gene is left open where the match is weak. Rows may omit the clone size; those that give it use once, few, many or a size class.

V	D	size	J	CDR3	DNA
TRBV10-2	TRBD1	-	TRBJ2-7	CASSEQGATYEQYF	TGCGCCAGCAGTGAACAGGGGGCTACCTACGAGCAGTACTTC
TRBV10-1	-	-	TRBJ2-5	CASSSLGETQYF	TGCGCCAGCAGCTCGCTCGGGGAGACCCAGTACTTC
TRBV5-5	-	-	TRBJ2-7	CASSSRGDYEQYF	TGTGCCAGCAGCTCACGGGGTGACTACGAGCAGTACTTC
TRBV3-1/TRBV3-2	-	-	TRBJ1-6	CASSQGPGKVLSSLYNSPLHF	TGTGCCAGCAGCCAAGGTCCGGGAAAAGTCCTGTCCTCTCTCTATAATTCACCCCTCCACTTT
TRBV24-1	TRBD1	-	TRBJ1-5	CATSDHRGTQHF	TGTGCCACCAGTGATCACAGGGGGACCCAGCATTTT
TRBV5-4	-	once	TRBJ2-5	CASSLRGKRETQYF	TGTGCCAGCAGCTTGCGCGGGAAGCGCGAGACCCAGTACTTC
TRBV28	TRBD1	-	TRBJ2-2	CASSWDRGVTGELFF	TGTGCCAGCAGTTGGGACAGGGGTGTGACCGGGGAGCTGTTTTTT
TRBV11-2	-	-	TRBJ2-7	CASSFGAGNTYEQYF	TGTGCCAGCAGCTTCGGAGCAGGGAACACCTACGAGCAGTACTTC
TRBV11-2	TRBD1	-	TRBJ1-1	CASSPLRQGSEAFF	TGTGCCAGCAGCCCCCTCAGACAGGGAAGTGAAGCTTTCTTT
TRBV4-1	TRBD1	-	TRBJ1-3	CASSPRRVTGTEAPGNTIYF	TGCGCCAGCAGCCCTCGTAGGGTGACCGGGACAGAGGCCCCTGGAAACACCATATATTTT
TRBV28	TRBD1	-	TRBJ1-4	CASSLPQGANEKLFF	TGTGCCAGCAGTCTACCACAGGGGGCTAATGAAAAACTGTTTTTT
TRBV30	TRBD2	-	TRBJ2-3	CAWTLAGRRTDTQYF	TGTGCCTGGACCTTAGCGGGGAGACGCACAGATACGCAGTATTTT
TRBV5-1	TRBD2	-	TRBJ2-1	CASSLGPTSGDSGEQFF	TGCGCCAGCAGCTTGGGTCCCACTAGCGGGGATTCGGGTGAGCAGTTCTTC
TRBV3-1/TRBV3-2	TRBD1	-	TRBJ1-2	CASSPLLGQGDGDYGYTF	TGTGCCAGCAGCCCTCTTCTGGGACAGGGGGATGGGGACTATGGCTACACCTTC
TRBV5-1	TRBD1	-	TRBJ2-1	CASSLRTGLYNEQFF	TGCGCCAGCAGCCTACGGACAGGGTTGTACAATGAGCAGTTCTTC
TRBV28	TRBD1	-	TRBJ1-1	CASSRRLGQGNTEAFF	TGTGCCAGCAGCCGACGTCTGGGACAGGGAAACACTGAAGCTTTCTTT